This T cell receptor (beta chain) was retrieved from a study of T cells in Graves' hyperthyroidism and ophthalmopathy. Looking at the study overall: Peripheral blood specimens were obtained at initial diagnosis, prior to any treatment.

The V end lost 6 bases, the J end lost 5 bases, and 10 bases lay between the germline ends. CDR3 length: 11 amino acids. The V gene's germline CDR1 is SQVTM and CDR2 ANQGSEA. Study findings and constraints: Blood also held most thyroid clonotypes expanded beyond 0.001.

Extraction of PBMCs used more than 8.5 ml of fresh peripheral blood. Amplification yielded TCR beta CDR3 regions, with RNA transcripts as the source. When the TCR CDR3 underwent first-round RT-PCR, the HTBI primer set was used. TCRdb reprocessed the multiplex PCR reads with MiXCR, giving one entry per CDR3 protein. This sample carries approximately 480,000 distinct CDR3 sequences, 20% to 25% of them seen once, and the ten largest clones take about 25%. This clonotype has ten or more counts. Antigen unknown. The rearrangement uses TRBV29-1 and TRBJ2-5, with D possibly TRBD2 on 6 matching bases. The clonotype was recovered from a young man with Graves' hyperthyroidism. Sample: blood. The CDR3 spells CSVRGMETQYF. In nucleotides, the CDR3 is TGCAGCGTGCGGGGAATGGAGACCCAGTACTTC.